This record concerns one T cell receptor (beta chain) sequence. The antigen is undetermined. One end of the junction fails to match germline, which may point to a read error. The data belong to a study of molecular identifiers for immune sequencing clone quantification. TCRdb re-called the PCR reads through MiXCR, storing one row per CDR3 protein. The sample contains around 460,000 distinct CDR3 sequences, around 23% of which appear only once. Study-wide points: Single-cell amounts of spiked Jurkat TCR RNA were reportedly detectable among over 900,000 naive cells.

The CDR3 length is 14 residues. In germline, CDR1 is SGHTA, CDR2 FQGTGA. Sorting defined naive CD8 T cells as CD8+CD4-CCR7+CD45RA+. The material sequenced was naive CD8+ T cells from blood, with Jurkat cell RNA spiked in. Subset in this sample: FACS-sorted CD8+CD4-CCR7+CD45RA+ naive T cells. This sequence was found in a human donor in good health. Some libraries in this study had Jurkat cell RNA spiked in. This chain joins TRBV7-3 and TRBJ1-1, with 7 bases fitting TRBD1. As DNA, the CDR3 is TGTGCCAGCAGCTCCACAGGGGCGAACACTGGAGCTTTCTTT. It specifies CASSSTGANTGAFF.